This TCR beta chain was recovered during a study of blood T cell repertoires in COVID-19. As for the study in general: Whether acute or convalescent, the COVID-19 samples came from the United States, Italy and Spain. T cells, B-cell-depleted T cells, or PBMCs provided the cDNA or gDNA that served as material.

Per the original data handling: For nucleated cells, counts were estimated from reference gene primer amplification. Here immunoSEQ multiplex PCR was the method, and the copy in TCRdb shows in-frame clones only, minus some. V and J calls and clone size are copied from that table; D and trimming were computed from the DNA. This table holds 94,000 or so clones, 75% to 85% found once. Per the germline V gene, CDR1 is KGHSH and CDR2 is LQKENI. V dropped 2 bases and J dropped 4 bases, with 8 bases sitting between them. The CDR3 extends over 13 amino acids. This clonotype was obtained from a man in his sixties with acute or convalescent COVID-19. Specimen: peripheral blood. The chain recombines TRBV18 with TRBJ1-2; no firm D call. The CDR3 loop reads CASSPGSGYGYTF. In DNA form, the CDR3 reads TGTGCCAGCTCACCAGGGAGCGGCTATGGCTACACCTTC.